These 19 T cell receptor beta chains were all obtained from the same sample, sequenced in a study of T cells after yellow fever vaccination. TCRdb ran MiXCR on the 5' RACE reads and lists one entry per CDR3 protein. The table lists over 250,000 distinct CDR3 sequences, 5.2% of them singletons. The sequencing used CD4+ T cells sorted from PBMCs, collected on the day of the yellow fever booster vaccination. These receptor sequences come from a young man who received the YFV17D yellow fever vaccine.

This clonotype has a handful of counts. The chain recombines TRBV6-2 or TRBV6-3 with TRBJ1-2; D uncertain. Germline loops: CDR1 MNHEY, CDR2 SVGEGT. There are 11 residues in the CDR3. Trimming stripped 6 bases from V and 8 bases from J, with 10 bases between. CDR3 region: CASSGLLGYTF. The CDR3 nucleotides are TGTGCCAGCAGCGGCCTCTTGGGCTACACCTTC.

This clonotype has a handful of counts. J is TRBJ1-4 and V is TRBV7-9; the D gene is possibly TRBD1 (6 bases). Germline lookup yields CDR1 SEHNR and CDR2 FQNEAQ (reference sequence). This CDR3 spans 14 amino acids. V was shortened by 4 bases and J by 7 bases, with 13 bases between the two germline ends. The CDR3: CASSSRRTAEKLFF. The DNA for the CDR3 is TGTGCCAGCAGCTCCCGCCGGACAGCTGAAAAACTGTTTTTT.

This clonotype was counted many times. This chain uses TRBV11-2 with TRBJ2-3; 8 bases map to TRBD1. Germline V gene data show CDR1 as SGHAT and CDR2 as FQNNGV. V lost 0 bases and J lost 6; bases outside the gene matches: 8. The CDR3 is 16 residues long. The DNA for the CDR3 is TGTGCCAGCAGCTTAGATCTAGGCAGGGGGCTTGATACGCAGTATTTT. It encodes CASSLDLGRGLDTQYF. The full variable domain, with the rest looked up from reference TRBV11-2 and TRBJ2-3, is EAGVAQSPRYKIIEKRQSVAFWCNPISGHATLYWYQQILGQGPKLLIQFQNNGVVDDSQLPKDRFSAERLKGVDSTLKIQPAKLEDSAVYLCASSLDLGRGLDTQYFGPGTRLTVL.

Many counts were recorded for this clonotype. The J gene is TRBJ2-2, the V gene TRBV7-2; maybe TRBD2 (6 bases). The length of the CDR3 is 14 residues. The ends were cut back, 7 bases at V and 6 bases at J, with 15 bases in the middle. Per the germline V gene, CDR1 is SGHTA and CDR2 is FQGNSA. The CDR3 DNA reads as TGTGCCAGCACCCTTTGGGGGGAGGCCGGGGAGCTGTTTTTT. Amino acid sequence: CASTLWGEAGELFF.

This clonotype has a count of ten or more. The rearrangement joins TRBV30 to TRBJ1-2, with 7 positions matching TRBD1. J was trimmed by 6 bases and V by 2 bases; bases with no gene match: 9. The CDR3 runs 14 residues. Germline V CDR1 and CDR2: GTSNPN, SVGIG (reference sequence). CDR3 nucleotides: TGTGCCTGGAGTAGGGTTCGACAGGGCCATGGCTACACCTTC. Its translation is CAWSRVRQGHGYTF.

The chain recombines TRBV10-3 with TRBJ1-4; tentatively, D is TRBD1 (5 bases). The CDR3 covers 14 residues. The germline V gene encodes CDR1 ENHRY and CDR2 SYGVKD. The V and J ends lost 3 bases and 3 bases respectively, with 8 bases between them. The CDR3 sequence: CAISEGDPNEKLFF. DNA of the CDR3: TGTGCCATCAGTGAAGGGGATCCTAATGAAAAACTGTTTTTT.

This clonotype was detected a few times. The chain links TRBV15 to TRBJ1-1; no reliable D call. Germline V gives CDR1 LNHNV, CDR2 YYDKDF (reference sequence). The CDR3 loop spans 15 amino acids. Between the trimmed V and J ends, which lost 0 bases and 10 bases, there was a span of 18 bases. CDR3 coding DNA: TGTGCCACCAGCAGAGAAAGTACAACGGTGGGAAGAGCTTTCTTT. Protein sequence: CATSRESTTVGRAFF.

Ten or more counts support this clonotype. The chain is built from TRBV5-1 and TRBJ2-3, with D perhaps matching TRBD2 (6 bases). The CDR3 covers 15 residues. Trimming shortened V by 0 bases and J by 5 bases, and 13 bases separated the two germline ends. Germline V CDR1 and CDR2: SGHRS, YFSETQ. The CDR3 DNA sequence: TGCGCCAGCAGCTTGGCCCCTATGGAGGGAGATACGCAGTATTTT. Protein: CASSLAPMEGDTQYF.

In its sample, this clonotype was seen many times. The chain has TRBV20-1 and TRBJ2-1; 8 bases align to TRBD2. The V segment lost 2 bases and the J segment 4 bases; nucleotides outside the gene matches: 1. Germline CDR1 and CDR2: DFQATT and SNEGSKA (reference sequence). The CDR3 has 13 amino acids. In DNA, the CDR3 is TGCAGTGCTAGACGGGGGGGGTACAATGAGCAGTTCTTC. This encodes CSARRGGYNEQFF.

The chain carries TRBV18 and TRBJ2-7; D might be TRBD1 (6 bases). Germline CDR1 KGHSH, CDR2 LQKENI. This CDR3 spans 15 amino acids. The V end was cut by 3 bases, the J end by 5 bases, with 17 bases between. CDR3 amino acids: CASSPGASTTHEQYF. In DNA, the CDR3 is TGTGCCAGCTCACCGGGGGCCAGCACCACCCACGAGCAGTACTTC. Based on the CDR3 plus reference TRBV18 and TRBJ2-7, the full variable domain is NAGVMQNPRHLVRRRGQEARLRCSPMKGHSHVYWYRQLPEEGLKFMVYLQKENIIDESGMPKERFSAEFPKEGPSILRIQQVVRGDSAAYFCASSPGASTTHEQYFGPGTRLTVT.

This clonotype was picked up many times. This chain joins TRBV4-1 and TRBJ2-5; D might be TRBD1 or TRBD2, each matching 5 bases. Trimming removed 3 bases at V and 1 base at J, with 15 bases between. The germline gives CDR1 MGHRA, CDR2 YSYEKL. CDR3 length: 16 residues. In nucleotides, the CDR3 is TGCGCCAGCAGCCAGCCGGGACGGATGGTCCAAGAGACCCAGTACTTC. It yields the protein CASSQPGRMVQETQYF.

This clonotype was recorded many times. The chain recombines TRBV5-1 with TRBJ2-5; TRBD1 agrees at 7 bases. CDR3 length equals 14 residues. With V trimmed by 4 bases and J by 0 bases, 3 bases remained unmatched. The germline CDR1 and CDR2 sequences are SGHRS and YFSETQ. The CDR3 bases are TGCGCCAGCAGCCTGGGACAGTACCAAGAGACCCAGTACTTC. This translates into CASSLGQYQETQYF.

This clonotype showed up many times. This chain joins TRBV12-3 or TRBV12-4 and TRBJ1-3; D is undetermined. This CDR3 is 14 amino acids long. V was pared by 6 bases and J by 0 bases, with 9 bases between. CDR3 DNA: TGTGCCAGCAGCTCAACAGTCTCTGGAAACACCATATATTTT. Protein product: CASSSTVSGNTIYF.

The gene calls are TRBV4-3 and TRBJ2-2; tentative D call: TRBD1 (6 bases). Deletions cut 4 bases from V and 6 bases from J, with 18 bases between. The germline gives CDR1 LGHNA, CDR2 YSLEER. CDR3 length: 16 residues. The CDR3 coding sequence is TGCGCCAGCAGCCTATCTTCAGGGGCGAGTTCCGGGGAGCTGTTTTTT. Its protein is CASSLSSGASSGELFF.

This clonotype was detected only a few times. The chain has TRBV2 and TRBJ2-3, with 8 bases aligning to TRBD1. Trimming removed 6 bases from V and 4 bases from J; junction bases left unmatched: 0. The V gene's germline CDR1 is SNHLY and CDR2 FYNNEI. This CDR3 is built from 12 residues. This CDR3 reads CASRDRADTQYF. Here the CDR3 DNA reads TGTGCCAGCAGGGACAGGGCAGATACGCAGTATTTT.

A few counts support this clonotype. The chain couples TRBV7-9 to TRBJ2-3; D unresolved. This CDR3 has 15 residues. V was trimmed by 1 base and J by 2 bases, leaving 10 bases between them. In germline, CDR1 is SEHNR, CDR2 FQNEAQ (reference sequence). CDR3 bases: TGTGCCAGCAGCTTAGGTCAGGTGGACACAGATACGCAGTATTTT. It translates to CASSLGQVDTDTQYF.

This clonotype was counted many times. The V and J genes are TRBV6-2 or TRBV6-3 and TRBJ2-5; D not certain. The CDR3 is 14 residues long. Trimming stripped 7 bases from V and 5 bases from J, with 17 bases between. CDR1 is MNHEY and CDR2 is SVGEGT in the germline V gene. The CDR3, as DNA: TGTGCCAGCACCCAACCATGGCCTGGGGAGACCCAGTACTTC. It is translated as CASTQPWPGETQYF.

This clonotype was seen a few times. J is TRBJ2-1 and V is TRBV20-1; 7 nucleotides match TRBD1. Germline V gene data show CDR1 as DFQATT and CDR2 as SNEGSKA (reference sequence). J gave up 2 bases and V 6 bases, and 7 bases lay outside the gene matches. The CDR3 length is 14 residues. This CDR3 reads CSAKQGRTYNEQFF. DNA for the CDR3: TGCAGTGCAAAACAGGGGCGAACCTACAATGAGCAGTTCTTC.

At least ten counts were recorded for this clonotype. V is TRBV6-5 and J is TRBJ2-7; TRBD2 matches 7 bases. There are 15 residues in the CDR3. Germline trimming cut 6 bases from V and 0 bases from J; bases unmatched to any gene: 8. The germline V gene has CDR1 MNHEY and CDR2 SVGAGI. The CDR3 reads CASRSPGGSSYEQYF. Here the CDR3 DNA reads TGTGCCAGCAGGTCCCCCGGGGGGAGCTCCTACGAGCAGTACTTC.